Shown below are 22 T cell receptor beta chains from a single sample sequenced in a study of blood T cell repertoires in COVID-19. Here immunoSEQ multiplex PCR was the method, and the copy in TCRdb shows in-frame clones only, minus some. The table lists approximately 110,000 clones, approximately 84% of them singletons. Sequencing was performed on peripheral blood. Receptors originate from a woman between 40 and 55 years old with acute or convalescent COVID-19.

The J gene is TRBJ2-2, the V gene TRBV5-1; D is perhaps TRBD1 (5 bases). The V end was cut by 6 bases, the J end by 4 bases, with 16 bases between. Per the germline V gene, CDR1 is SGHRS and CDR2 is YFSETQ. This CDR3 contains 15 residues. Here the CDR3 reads CASTYQGGATGELFF. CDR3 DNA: TGCGCCAGCACGTACCAGGGTGGCGCCACCGGGGAGCTGTTTTTT.

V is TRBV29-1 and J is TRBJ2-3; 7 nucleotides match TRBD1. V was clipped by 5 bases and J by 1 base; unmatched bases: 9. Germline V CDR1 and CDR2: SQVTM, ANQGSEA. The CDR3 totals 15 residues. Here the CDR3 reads CSVKLPGQRTDTQYF. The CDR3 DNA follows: TGCAGCGTTAAACTGCCGGGACAGCGCACAGATACGCAGTATTTT.

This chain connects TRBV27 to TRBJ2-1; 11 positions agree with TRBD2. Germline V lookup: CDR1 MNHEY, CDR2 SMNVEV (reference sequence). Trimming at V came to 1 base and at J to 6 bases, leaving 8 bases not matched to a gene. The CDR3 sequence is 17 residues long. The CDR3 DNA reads TGTGCCAGCAGTTTATTAGCGGGGGGGCACTCCCGCAATGAGCAGTTCTTC. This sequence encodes CASSLLAGGHSRNEQFF.

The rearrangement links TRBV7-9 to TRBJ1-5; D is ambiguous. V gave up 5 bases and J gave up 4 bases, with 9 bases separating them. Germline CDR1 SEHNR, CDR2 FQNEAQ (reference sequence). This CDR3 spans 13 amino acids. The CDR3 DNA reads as TGTGCCAGCAGCCCTACAGAAAATCAGCCCCAGCATTTT. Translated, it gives CASSPTENQPQHF.

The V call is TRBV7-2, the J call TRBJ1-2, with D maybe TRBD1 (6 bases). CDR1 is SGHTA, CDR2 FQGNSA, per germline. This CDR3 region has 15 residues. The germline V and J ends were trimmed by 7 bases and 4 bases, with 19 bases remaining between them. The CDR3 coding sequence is TGTGCCAGCACCCTAAGTGGGGGCGCAGGCTATGGCTACACCTTC. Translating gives CASTLSGGAGYGYTF.

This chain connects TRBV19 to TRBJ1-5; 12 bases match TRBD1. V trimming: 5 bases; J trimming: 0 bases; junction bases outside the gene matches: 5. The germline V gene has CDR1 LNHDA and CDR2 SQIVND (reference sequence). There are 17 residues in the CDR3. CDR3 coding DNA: TGTGCCAGTAGTCAAGGGACAGGGGGCTTTAGCAATCAGCCCCAGCATTTT. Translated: CASSQGTGGFSNQPQHF.

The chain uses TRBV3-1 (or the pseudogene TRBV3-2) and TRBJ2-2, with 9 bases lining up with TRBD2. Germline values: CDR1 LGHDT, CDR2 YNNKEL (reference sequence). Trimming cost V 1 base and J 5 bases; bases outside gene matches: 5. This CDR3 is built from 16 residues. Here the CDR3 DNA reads TGTGCCAGCAGCCAAGTCAGCGGGGGGAGGACCGGGGAGCTGTTTTTT. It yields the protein CASSQVSGGRTGELFF.

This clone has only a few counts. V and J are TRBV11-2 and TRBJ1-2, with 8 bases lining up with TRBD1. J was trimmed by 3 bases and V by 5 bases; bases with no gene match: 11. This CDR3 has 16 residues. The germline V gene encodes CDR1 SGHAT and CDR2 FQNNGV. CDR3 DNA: TGTGCCAGCAGCCGAACGACAGGGGAAATGGACTATGGCTACACCTTC. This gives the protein CASSRTTGEMDYGYTF. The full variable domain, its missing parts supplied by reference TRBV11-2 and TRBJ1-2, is EAGVAQSPRYKIIEKRQSVAFWCNPISGHATLYWYQQILGQGPKLLIQFQNNGVVDDSQLPKDRFSAERLKGVDSTLKIQPAKLEDSAVYLCASSRTTGEMDYGYTFGSGTRLTVV.

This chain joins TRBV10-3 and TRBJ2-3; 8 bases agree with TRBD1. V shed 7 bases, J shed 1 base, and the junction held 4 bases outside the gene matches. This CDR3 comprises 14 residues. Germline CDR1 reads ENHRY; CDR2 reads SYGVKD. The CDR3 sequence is CAINQGAGTDTQYF. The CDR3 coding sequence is TGTGCCATCAACCAGGGGGCCGGCACAGATACGCAGTATTTT.

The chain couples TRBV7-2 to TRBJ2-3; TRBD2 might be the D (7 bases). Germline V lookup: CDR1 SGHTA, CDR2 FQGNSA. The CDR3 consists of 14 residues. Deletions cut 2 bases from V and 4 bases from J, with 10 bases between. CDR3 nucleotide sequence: TGTGCCAGCAGCTTAAACGGGGGGCCAGATACGCAGTATTTT. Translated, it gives CASSLNGGPDTQYF.

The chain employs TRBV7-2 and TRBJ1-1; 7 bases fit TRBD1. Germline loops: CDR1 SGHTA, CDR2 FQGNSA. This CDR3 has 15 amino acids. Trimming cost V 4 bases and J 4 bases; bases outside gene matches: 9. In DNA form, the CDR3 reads TGTGCCAGCAGCTCCCGACAGGGTCAAACCACTGAAGCTTTCTTT. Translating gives CASSSRQGQTTEAFF.

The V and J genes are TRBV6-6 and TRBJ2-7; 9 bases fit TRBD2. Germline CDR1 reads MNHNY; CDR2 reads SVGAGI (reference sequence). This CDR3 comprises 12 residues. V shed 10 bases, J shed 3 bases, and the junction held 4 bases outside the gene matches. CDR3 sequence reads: CAIRRGGYEQYF. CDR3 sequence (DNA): TGTGCCATCCGGCGGGGGGGCTACGAGCAGTACTTC.

The DNA of the CDR3 is TGTGCCAGCAGCCCAGGCGAATACTACGAGCAGTACTTC. Translating it yields CASSPGEYYEQYF. The chain employs TRBV9 and TRBJ2-7; no clear D gene. Per the germline V gene, CDR1 is SGDLS and CDR2 is YYNGEE. The ends were cut back, 4 bases at V and 3 bases at J, with 11 bases in the middle. The CDR3 is made up of 13 amino acids. The whole variable domain, remainder taken from reference TRBV9 and TRBJ2-7, is DSGVTQTPKHLITATGQRVTLRCSPRSGDLSVYWYQQSLDQGLQFLIQYYNGEERAKGNILERFSAQQFPDLHSELNLSSLELGDSALYFCASSPGEYYEQYFGPGTRLTVT.

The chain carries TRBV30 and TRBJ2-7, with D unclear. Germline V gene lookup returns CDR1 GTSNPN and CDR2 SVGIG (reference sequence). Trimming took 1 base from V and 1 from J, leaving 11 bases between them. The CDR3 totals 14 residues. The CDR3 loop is CAWSDPGVSYEQYF. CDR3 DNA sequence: TGTGCCTGGAGTGACCCCGGAGTGTCCTACGAGCAGTACTTC.

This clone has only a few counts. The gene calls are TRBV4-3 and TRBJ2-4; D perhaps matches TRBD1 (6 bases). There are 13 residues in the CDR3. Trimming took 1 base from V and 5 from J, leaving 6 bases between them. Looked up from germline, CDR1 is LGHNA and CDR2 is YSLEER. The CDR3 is CASSQGQENIQYF. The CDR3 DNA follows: TGCGCCAGCAGCCAAGGACAGGAAAACATTCAGTACTTC.

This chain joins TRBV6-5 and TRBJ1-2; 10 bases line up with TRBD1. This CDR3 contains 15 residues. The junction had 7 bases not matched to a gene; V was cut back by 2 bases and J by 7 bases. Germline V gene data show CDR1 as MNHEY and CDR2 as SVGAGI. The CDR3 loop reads CASSYSDRGRGGYTF. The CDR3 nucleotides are TGTGCCAGCAGTTACAGCGACAGGGGGCGGGGTGGCTACACCTTC.

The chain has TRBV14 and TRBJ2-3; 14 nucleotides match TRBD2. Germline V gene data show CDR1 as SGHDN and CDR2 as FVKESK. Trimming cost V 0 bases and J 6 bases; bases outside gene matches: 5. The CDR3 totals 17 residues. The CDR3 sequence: CASSQDGLAGGLDTQYF. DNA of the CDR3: TGTGCCAGCAGCCAAGATGGACTAGCGGGGGGACTCGATACGCAGTATTTT.

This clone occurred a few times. CDR3: CASSRGQGGSPLHF. CDR3 nucleotides: TGTGCCAGCAGCCGGGGACAGGGCGGATCACCCCTCCACTTT. V gene TRBV7-9 combines with J gene TRBJ1-6; 9 nucleotides line up with TRBD1. The CDR3 is 14 residues long. CDR1 is SEHNR, CDR2 FQNEAQ, per germline (reference sequence). V dropped 5 bases and J dropped 10; count of bases not matched to a gene: 6. Drawing the rest from reference TRBV7-9 and TRBJ1-6, the complete variable domain is DTGVSQNPRHKITKRGQNVTFRCDPISEHNRLYWYRQTLGQGPEFLTYFQNEAQLEKSRLLSDRFSAERPKGSFSTLEIQRTEQGDSAMYLCASSRGQGGSPLHFGNGTRLTVT.

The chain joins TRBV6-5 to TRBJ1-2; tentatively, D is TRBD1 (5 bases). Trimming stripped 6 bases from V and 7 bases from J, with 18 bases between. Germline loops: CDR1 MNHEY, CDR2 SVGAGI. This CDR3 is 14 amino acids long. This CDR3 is CASRTPDSLSGYTF. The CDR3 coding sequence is TGTGCCAGCAGGACCCCCGACAGTCTAAGTGGCTACACCTTC.

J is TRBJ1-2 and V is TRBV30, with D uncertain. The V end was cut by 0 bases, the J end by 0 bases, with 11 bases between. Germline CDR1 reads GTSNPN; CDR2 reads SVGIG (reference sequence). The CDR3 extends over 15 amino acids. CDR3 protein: CAWSVASSPNYGYTF. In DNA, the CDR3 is TGTGCCTGGAGTGTAGCAAGTAGCCCTAACTATGGCTACACCTTC.

DNA for the CDR3: TGTGCCAGCACCCCAAAGCGACGACCCGAAGCTTTCTTT. Its protein product is CASTPKRRPEAFF. The chain combines TRBV9 with TRBJ1-1; D uncertain. With 6 bases removed from V and 8 bases from J, the gap between germline ends came to 17 bases. Germline V gene sequence: CDR1 SGDLS, CDR2 YYNGEE. CDR3 size: 13 residues. The full variable domain, with the rest looked up from reference TRBV9 and TRBJ1-1, is DSGVTQTPKHLITATGQRVTLRCSPRSGDLSVYWYQQSLDQGLQFLIQYYNGEERAKGNILERFSAQQFPDLHSELNLSSLELGDSALYFCASTPKRRPEAFFGQGTRLTVV.

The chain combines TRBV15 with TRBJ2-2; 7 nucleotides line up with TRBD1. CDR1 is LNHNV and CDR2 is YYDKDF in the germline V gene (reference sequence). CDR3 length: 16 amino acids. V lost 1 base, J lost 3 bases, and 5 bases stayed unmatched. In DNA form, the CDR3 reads TGTGCCACCAGCAGAGTTGGGACAGCGTACACCGGGGAGCTGTTTTTT. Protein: CATSRVGTAYTGELFF.